The 18 T cell receptor beta chains listed next were all sequenced from one sample in a study of CD8 T cells in Susac syndrome. cDNA came from 0.5 to 1 ug RNA primed by random hexamers. TCRdb reanalysed the immunoSEQ multiplex PCR reads using MiXCR and keeps one entry per CDR3 protein. The sample has approximately 130,000 distinct CDR3 sequences, around 91% seen once. Sequenced material: CD8+ T cells from PBMCs. All receptors come from a human donor with multiple sclerosis.

This clonotype was picked up a small number of times. Its ends do not fully match the called genes, so a read error is possible. Here the CDR3 reads CASSYSSEQYF. For the CDR3, the DNA is TGTGCCAGCAGTTACTCCTCCGAGCAGTACTTC. The V and J genes are TRBV12-3 or TRBV12-4 and TRBJ2-7; D gene unclear. CDR3 length: 11 residues.

The V gene is TRBV29-1, the J gene TRBJ2-7; 7 bases fit TRBD2. Germline CDR1 SQVTM, CDR2 ANQGSEA. The CDR3 spans 13 residues. Unmatched junction bases numbered 2, after V lost 3 bases and J lost 0 bases. CDR3 amino acids: CSVERGNSYEQYF. CDR3 sequence (DNA): TGCAGCGTTGAGCGGGGGAACTCCTACGAGCAGTACTTC.

The chain has TRBV12-3 or TRBV12-4 and TRBJ2-7; 8 bases are a match to TRBD1. The CDR3 covers 12 residues. V lost 6 bases to trimming and J lost 6 bases; unmatched junction nucleotides: 4. CDR3 DNA sequence: TGTGCCAGCAGGGGACAGGCTCTCGAGCAGTACTTC. Residues: CASRGQALEQYF.

V usage is TRBV15 and J usage is TRBJ2-7; the D gene is possibly TRBD2 (6 bases). The V gene's germline CDR1 is LNHNV and CDR2 YYDKDF (reference sequence). Between the trimmed V and J ends, which lost 5 bases and 2 bases, there was a span of 13 bases. The CDR3 has 14 residues. The CDR3, as DNA: TGTGCCACCAGCCACGGGGAGGTAACCTACGAGCAGTACTTC. Protein sequence: CATSHGEVTYEQYF.

This chain connects TRBV6-4 to TRBJ2-1; 8 nucleotides align to TRBD2. The CDR3 extends over 15 amino acids. V trimming: 2 bases; J trimming: 4 bases; junction bases outside the gene matches: 4. Germline V gives CDR1 MRHNA, CDR2 SNTAGT. CDR3 bases: TGTGCCAGCAGTGACGAAGCGGGAGAATACAATGAGCAGTTCTTC. Its protein product is CASSDEAGEYNEQFF.

CDR3: CASSLAGGPGIQYF. DNA for the CDR3: TGTGCCAGCAGCTTAGCGGGAGGGCCCGGCATTCAGTACTTC. The chain joins TRBV7-3 to TRBJ2-4; TRBD2 matches at 9 bases. The CDR3 has 14 residues. J lost 9 bases, V lost 2 bases, and 5 bases had no gene match. Looked up from germline, CDR1 is SGHTA and CDR2 is FQGTGA.

This chain joins TRBV9 and TRBJ2-3; 8 nucleotides agree with TRBD2. This CDR3 has 14 amino acids. Germline trimming cut 4 bases from V and 5 bases from J; bases unmatched to any gene: 6. Germline assignment: CDR1 SGDLS and CDR2 YYNGEE. CDR3 protein: CASSFSGKEDTQYF. As DNA, the CDR3 is TGTGCCAGCAGCTTTAGCGGGAAGGAAGATACGCAGTATTTT.

CDR3 sequence reads: CASSWGKGGSGANVLTF. In DNA, the CDR3 is TGTGCCAGCAGCTGGGGGAAGGGGGGCTCTGGGGCCAACGTCCTGACTTTC. This chain joins TRBV5-6 and TRBJ2-6; TRBD1 or TRBD2 may be the D gene (6 bases each). This CDR3 is 17 amino acids long. The V gene lost 3 bases and the J gene lost 0 bases, with 13 bases spanning the gap. The germline V gene encodes CDR1 SGHDT and CDR2 YYEEEE.

The gene calls are TRBV6-5 and TRBJ1-4, with D uncertain. CDR1 and CDR2 from the germline V gene are MNHEY and SVGAGI. The length of the CDR3 is 13 residues. The V end was cut by 1 base, the J end by 5 bases, with 5 bases between. As DNA, the CDR3 is TGTGCCAGCAGTTACTACACAAATGAAAAACTGTTTTTT. Translated: CASSYYTNEKLFF.

The chain uses TRBV6-6 and TRBJ2-3, with TRBD2 matching over 8 bases. This CDR3 is 15 amino acids long. Germline V CDR1 and CDR2: MNHNY, SVGAGI (reference sequence). V dropped 4 bases and J dropped 6; count of bases not matched to a gene: 9. CDR3 in amino acids: CASSFIGSGMDTQYF. CDR3 nucleotides: TGTGCCAGCAGTTTTATAGGTAGCGGGATGGATACGCAGTATTTT.

The V and J genes are TRBV7-9 and TRBJ1-5; D is ambiguous. The CDR3 has 17 residues. The germline gives CDR1 SEHNR, CDR2 FQNEAQ (reference sequence). Trimming took 1 base from V and 8 from J, leaving 21 bases between them. The CDR3 spells CASSLGEGPPWSKPQHF. The CDR3 nucleotides read TGTGCCAGCAGCTTAGGGGAGGGCCCCCCTTGGTCGAAGCCCCAGCATTTT.

The chain joins TRBV10-3 to TRBJ2-1; D is perhaps TRBD1 or TRBD2 (5 bases each). This CDR3 is built from 15 residues. Germline V gene sequence: CDR1 ENHRY, CDR2 SYGVKD. Trimming pared 1 base from V and 2 bases from J, leaving 9 bases between. Written as DNA, the CDR3 is TGTGCCATCAGTGAGTTTGAGGGGACCTACAATGAGCAGTTCTTC. Protein product: CAISEFEGTYNEQFF.

The J gene is TRBJ2-2, the V gene TRBV24-1, with D unclear. The CDR3 has 13 residues. Germline lookup yields CDR1 KGHDR and CDR2 SFDVKD. Trimming removed 4 bases at V and 1 base at J, with 3 bases between. CDR3 amino acids: CATSEENTGELFF. Written as DNA, the CDR3 is TGTGCCACCAGTGAAGAGAACACCGGGGAGCTGTTTTTT.

The chain recombines TRBV6-5 with TRBJ2-7; possible D gene TRBD1, 6 bases. The CDR3 consists of 14 residues. Germline CDR1 and CDR2: MNHEY and SVGAGI. The germline V and J ends were trimmed by 5 bases and 2 bases, with 13 bases remaining between them. This chain's CDR3 is CASSLSGDAYEQYF. In nucleotides, the CDR3 is TGTGCCAGCAGTCTTTCAGGGGACGCCTACGAGCAGTACTTC.

The genes are TRBV9 and TRBJ2-1; TRBD2 aligns across 10 bases. Trimming at V came to 4 bases and at J to 9 bases, leaving 10 bases not matched to a gene. The CDR3 length is 15 residues. Germline lookup yields CDR1 SGDLS and CDR2 YYNGEE. CDR3: CASSPWVAGGGEQFF. CDR3 nucleotides: TGTGCCAGCAGCCCCTGGGTAGCGGGAGGAGGTGAGCAGTTCTTC.

The chain links TRBV6-5 to TRBJ2-1, with D possibly being TRBD2 (6 bases). The CDR3 covers 14 residues. Looked up from germline, CDR1 is MNHEY and CDR2 is SVGAGI. Between the trimmed V and J ends, which lost 0 bases and 5 bases, there was a span of 8 bases. CDR3 bases: TGTGCCAGCAGTTACTCGGCGGGACACAATGAGCAGTTCTTC. Its protein product is CASSYSAGHNEQFF.

V is TRBV7-9 and J is TRBJ2-7; no definite D call. Trimming shortened V by 7 bases and J by 2 bases, and 9 bases separated the two germline ends. The CDR3 consists of 12 residues. The germline CDR1 and CDR2 sequences are SEHNR and FQNEAQ (reference sequence). CDR3 in DNA: TGTGCCAGCAACCTCGCGGCCTACGAGCAGTACTTC. It yields the protein CASNLAAYEQYF.

The chain has TRBV6-1 and TRBJ2-1; D not certain. The CDR3 is 9 residues long. Germline values: CDR1 MNHNS, CDR2 SASEGT. The V and J ends lost 3 bases and 14 bases respectively, with 5 bases between them. CDR3 amino acids: CASSDGEFF. CDR3 nucleotides: TGTGCCAGCAGTGACGGAGAGTTCTTC.